The text below deals with one T cell receptor beta chain. This receptor's antigen is unknown. No quality values exist for individual bases; no much larger clone is one base distant. The sample originates from a study of CD8 T cells in Susac syndrome (dated by TCRdb to 2018 to 2020). In the study overall: Whether CD8+ T cell activation and differentiation in Susac syndrome was antigen driven was tested using repertoire sequencing. Beyond this particular receptor, the publication reports: The number of individuals in the TCR sequencing and HLA analysis was acknowledged as relatively small.

V is pared back by 0 bases and J by 5 bases, with 10 bases lying between the germline termini. The CDR3 measures 15 amino acids from cysteine to phenylalanine. Kept here is only the CDR3 DNA, which spans 45 bases and is read in frame from base 1. CDR1 and CDR2 are read off the germline V gene (reference sequence) as MNHNY and SVGAGI. Peripheral blood CD8+ and CD4+ T cells from healthy donors, Susac syndrome patients and multiple sclerosis patients were profiled using high-throughput TCR beta sequencing. Healthy donors were included as age- and sex-matched controls. Bulk CD8+ and CD4+ T cells were purified by magnetic negative isolation, while CD8+ TEMRA cells were enriched using FACS. Blood was collected in EDTA tubes and processed within 24 hours, with PBMCs isolated through density gradient centrifugation. PBMCs destined for TCR sequencing were cryopreserved in liquid nitrogen and later thawed in a 37 °C water bath. The sorted or isolated CD4+, CD8+ and CD8+ TEMRA cells had a purity of 90% or higher.

RNA was extracted using the RNeasy kit, and roughly 0.5 to 1 microgram was reverse transcribed with random hexamers. The immunoSEQ multiplex PCR assay, covering 54 Vbeta and 13 Jbeta segments, was used to amplify TCR beta CDR3 regions. PCR amplification bias was corrected by using a synthetic template baseline for primer optimization and computational correction. The authors' pipeline ran thus. Reads were annotated to V, D and J genes per IMGT and analyzed with immunoSEQ Analyzer, keeping only productive sequences. Clonality was computed as one minus Shannon entropy normalized by log2 of the number of productive unique sequences. For each patient and control, public and private clones were evaluated among the 100 most prevalent clones. Susac-specific clones were defined as absent from healthy and MS cohorts, 1052 published viral clones and other ImmuneACCESS disease sequences. TCRdb reprocessing: public reads trimmed at Q25 with fastp, clones called with MiXCR, in-frame beta chains kept. Each CDR3 protein gets just one entry, which takes the most common genes and DNA from the rows behind it. These V and J calls derive from TCRdb rather than the authors' analysis. The sample table shows around 140,000 distinct CDR3 sequences, and approximately 93% are seen once. The ten largest clones take up 0.065% to 0.1% of the sample.

This TCR came from a human donor in good health. The source material was CD4+ T cells from PBMCs. The chain uses TRBV6-6 and TRBJ2-2; too little of a D gene remains to name it. The DNA sequence follows: TGTGCCAGCAGTTACTCGCCTCCTGGGACCGGGGAGCTGTTTTTT. Translation gives CASSYSPPGTGELFF.